This T cell receptor beta chain is from a study of T cells after yellow fever vaccination. From the 5' RACE reads, TCRdb called clonotypes with MiXCR, one entry per CDR3 protein. The data contain hundreds of thousands of distinct CDR3 sequences, roughly 9.4% of them singletons. This clonotype showed up many times. Its specificity is unknown. Study results and caveats: The study re-detected most primary-vaccination clones after the booster (roughly 96% CD4, around 89% CD8). Bulk-population clonotypes that are abundant could appear as contaminants in FACS-sorted repertoires. There was a small share of clonotypes that showed up in both the CD4 and CD8 compartments. Faster peaking, at day 5 versus 15, marked a secondary response that was weaker.

V lost 2 bases and J lost 4; bases outside the gene matches: 8. Germline V gives CDR1 MNHEY, CDR2 SVGAGI. The CDR3 totals 16 residues. Sequences were derived from PBMCs, sampled on the day of the first yellow fever vaccination. The chain carries TRBV6-5 and TRBJ2-5; TRBD1 matches 9 bases. The source of this sequence is a young man who received the YFV17D yellow fever vaccine. The CDR3 protein is CASSYRTGERPETQYF. The CDR3 DNA follows: TGTGCCAGCAGTTACCGGACAGGGGAGAGGCCAGAGACCCAGTACTTC.